Below are 26 T cell receptor beta chains sequenced from a single sample in a study of blood T cell repertoires in COVID-19. Only in-frame clones appear in the TCRdb table, and some are missing; sequencing was by immunoSEQ multiplex PCR. The data hold 300,000 or so clones, with roughly 90% observed a single time. What was sequenced was PBMCs or T cells enriched from blood (not recorded which). These receptors all stem from a man aged 55 to 70 who had recovered from COVID-19.

The chain has TRBV27 and TRBJ2-3, with 11 bases that match TRBD2. The CDR3 loop spans 14 amino acids. Germline V gene data show CDR1 as MNHEY and CDR2 as SMNVEV (reference sequence). The V and J ends lost 3 bases and 11 bases, in that order; junction bases with no gene match: 7. Here the CDR3 DNA reads TGTGCCAGCAGTTTGCAACTAGCGGGAGAGAGGCAGTATTTT. As protein: CASSLQLAGERQYF.

The chain links TRBV15 to TRBJ1-4; the match to TRBD1 covers 12 bases. CDR1 is LNHNV and CDR2 is YYDKDF in the germline V gene (reference sequence). The junction had 7 bases not matched to a gene; V was cut back by 9 bases and J by 2 bases. The CDR3 contains 16 residues. CDR3 nucleotides: TGTGCCACGGGACAGGGGGCCCCAGCGACTAATGAAAAACTGTTTTTT. Its translation: CATGQGAPATNEKLFF.

This clone was picked up one time. As DNA, the CDR3 is TGCGCCAGCAAGGAGGTCTCGACTAATGAAAAACTGTTTTTT. Translation: CASKEVSTNEKLFF. The rearrangement uses TRBV5-1 and TRBJ1-4, with unresolved D. The V and J ends lost 6 bases and 2 bases respectively, with 11 bases between them. The germline gives CDR1 SGHRS, CDR2 YFSETQ. The CDR3 covers 14 residues. The variable domain in full, with the rest retrieved from reference TRBV5-1 and TRBJ1-4, is KAGVTQTPRYLIKTRGQQVTLSCSPISGHRSVSWYQQTPGQGLQFLFEYFSETQRNKGNFPGRFSGRQFSNSRSEMNVSTLELGDSALYLCASKEVSTNEKLFFGSGTQLSVL.

V is TRBV7-9 and J is TRBJ2-1; D is uncertain. Germline CDR1 reads SEHNR; CDR2 reads FQNEAQ (reference sequence). Trimming cost V 5 bases and J 2 bases, with 16 bases left between them. This CDR3 region has 16 residues. The CDR3 nucleotides are TGTGCCAGCAGCGCCGGAGCGCGAGGCACCTACAATGAGCAGTTCTTC. Translation: CASSAGARGTYNEQFF.

The J gene is TRBJ1-2, the V gene TRBV2; D is possibly TRBD1 (6 bases). This CDR3 is built from 13 residues. Trimming pared 8 bases from V and 3 bases from J, leaving 13 bases between. Germline loops: CDR1 SNHLY, CDR2 FYNNEI. CDR3 sequence: CASGGGQDYGYTF. As DNA, the CDR3 is TGTGCCAGCGGCGGGGGCCAGGACTATGGCTACACCTTC.

This clone was seen just once. At one end the junction does not follow the germline gene, possibly because of a read error. J is TRBJ2-5 and V is TRBV7-7, with 7 bases fitting TRBD2. The CDR3 contains 15 residues. Germline V gene sequence: CDR1 SSHAT, CDR2 FNYEAQ (reference sequence). The CDR3 is CASREEGGPGETQYF. CDR3 DNA: TGTGCTAGCAGGGAAGAGGGAGGGCCCGGGGAGACCCAGTACTTC.

The chain recombines TRBV10-2 with TRBJ1-5; tentative D call: TRBD1 (5 bases). With 6 bases removed from V and 4 bases from J, the gap between germline ends came to 13 bases. This CDR3 is built from 14 residues. Germline V lookup: CDR1 WSHSY, CDR2 SAAADI. CDR3 in amino acids: CASRPREGNQPQHF. CDR3 coding DNA: TGCGCCAGCAGGCCGAGGGAGGGGAATCAGCCCCAGCATTTT.

This clone was found once. The chain has TRBV3-1 (or the pseudogene TRBV3-2) and TRBJ1-1, with 9 bases lining up with TRBD1. CDR1 LGHDT and CDR2 YNNKEL come from the germline V gene (reference sequence). Unmatched junction bases numbered 7, after V lost 4 bases and J lost 1 base. This CDR3 is 16 amino acids long. CDR3 in amino acids: CASSPSTGGPNTEAFF. CDR3 bases: TGTGCCAGCAGCCCATCGACAGGGGGGCCGAACACTGAAGCTTTCTTT.

For the CDR3, the DNA is TGTGCCAGCTCACCACGGGGACTAGCGGGAGGCCCTGAGCAGTTCTTC. Its translation is CASSPRGLAGGPEQFF. V and J are TRBV18 and TRBJ2-1; TRBD2 aligns across 15 bases. Trimming took 1 base from V and 9 from J; bases not matched to a gene: 4. The CDR3 totals 16 residues. In germline, CDR1 is KGHSH, CDR2 LQKENI. The variable domain in full, completed from reference TRBV18 and TRBJ2-1, reads NAGVMQNPRHLVRRRGQEARLRCSPMKGHSHVYWYRQLPEEGLKFMVYLQKENIIDESGMPKERFSAEFPKEGPSILRIQQVVRGDSAAYFCASSPRGLAGGPEQFFGPGTRLTVL.

The chain has TRBV11-3 and TRBJ1-2; no clear D gene. Germline CDR1 and CDR2: SGHNT and YENEEA. The CDR3 is 15 amino acids. The V gene lost 0 bases and the J gene lost 7 bases, with 15 bases spanning the gap. The CDR3 region is CASSLDRLAGSGYTF. The CDR3, as DNA: TGTGCCAGCAGCTTAGATCGGCTAGCGGGGAGTGGCTACACCTTC.

The V call is TRBV7-9, the J call TRBJ1-2; tentatively, D is TRBD1 (5 bases). Trimming pared 0 bases from V and 0 bases from J, leaving 11 bases between. CDR3 size: 16 residues. From germline, CDR1 is SEHNR and CDR2 FQNEAQ (reference sequence). The CDR3 DNA is TGTGCCAGCAGCTTAGCGCTCCAGGGTACTAACTATGGCTACACCTTC. Residues: CASSLALQGTNYGYTF. Filled out from reference TRBV7-9 and TRBJ1-2, the complete variable domain reads DTGVSQNPRHKITKRGQNVTFRCDPISEHNRLYWYRQTLGQGPEFLTYFQNEAQLEKSRLLSDRFSAERPKGSFSTLEIQRTEQGDSAMYLCASSLALQGTNYGYTFGSGTRLTVV.

The gene calls are TRBV7-3 and TRBJ2-5; D possibly corresponds to TRBD2 (6 bases). CDR3 length equals 13 residues. Trimming took 2 bases from V and 4 from J, leaving 8 bases between them. CDR1 and CDR2 (germline): SGHTA, FQGTGA. The CDR3 bases are TGTGCCAGCAGCTTATTTAGCGGAGAGACCCAGTACTTC. It translates to CASSLFSGETQYF.

The DNA for the CDR3 is TGCGCCAGCAGCGATCAGGGATTTTGGAACACTGAAGCTTTCTTT. It yields the protein CASSDQGFWNTEAFF. This chain links TRBV5-1 with TRBJ1-1; perhaps TRBD1 as D (5 bases). CDR3 length: 15 residues. Germline loops: CDR1 SGHRS, CDR2 YFSETQ. V gave up 4 bases and J gave up 1 base, with 14 bases separating them.

The genes are TRBV6-2 or TRBV6-3 and TRBJ1-2; 7 nucleotides match TRBD1. This CDR3 comprises 16 residues. Germline V gene data show CDR1 as MNHEY and CDR2 as SVGEGT. V lost 5 bases to trimming and J lost 1 base; unmatched junction nucleotides: 10. The chain's CDR3 is CASSARDRDRNYGYTF. The CDR3 DNA sequence: TGTGCCAGCAGTGCCCGTGACAGGGATCGTAACTATGGCTACACCTTC.

This sequence joins TRBV19 and TRBJ1-2; D possibly corresponds to TRBD1 (5 bases). CDR1 is LNHDA and CDR2 is SQIVND in the germline V gene (reference sequence). The CDR3 is made up of 16 amino acids. Trimming left V 11 bases short and J 1 base short, with 23 bases between. Here the CDR3 reads CASKTDHRQSNYGYTF. Written as DNA, the CDR3 is TGTGCCTCAAAAACCGACCACAGGCAAAGTAACTATGGCTACACCTTC.

The rearrangement uses TRBV5-6 and TRBJ1-6, with 9 bases aligning to TRBD1. CDR3 length: 17 amino acids. Germline lookup yields CDR1 SGHDT and CDR2 YYEEEE. Unmatched junction bases numbered 8, after V lost 2 bases and J lost 5 bases. The chain's CDR3 is CASSFTGGPLNNSPLHF. DNA of the CDR3: TGTGCCAGCAGCTTTACAGGGGGCCCCTTAAATAATTCACCCCTCCACTTT.

CDR3 DNA sequence: TGTGCCAGCACCCAAATGTCTGGGGCCAACGTCCTGACTTTC. Amino acid sequence: CASTQMSGANVLTF. The chain combines TRBV5-8 with TRBJ2-6, with D uncertain. The CDR3 sequence is 14 residues long. V shed 6 bases and J shed 1 base, with 8 bases lying between them. Germline-derived CDR1 and CDR2 are SGHTS and YDEGEE.

This rearrangement joins TRBV2 to TRBJ2-7; 14 nucleotides agree with TRBD2. With V trimmed by 6 bases and J by 7 bases, 11 bases remained unmatched. This CDR3 is built from 16 residues. Per germline, CDR1 SNHLY and CDR2 FYNNEI. CDR3 DNA: TGTGCCAGCAGGCAGACTAGCGGGAGGGCCTACGGTGAGCAGTACTTC. It translates to CASRQTSGRAYGEQYF.

The genes are TRBV2 and TRBJ2-7; the match to TRBD1 covers 7 bases. Germline CDR1 is SNHLY and CDR2 is FYNNEI. V dropped 4 bases and J dropped 3; count of bases not matched to a gene: 6. The CDR3 runs to 14 residues. The CDR3 bases are TGTGCCAGCAGTGGACAGGGTGTCAGCTACGAGCAGTACTTC. It is translated as CASSGQGVSYEQYF. The variable domain in full, completed from reference TRBV2 and TRBJ2-7, reads EPEVTQTPSHQVTQMGQEVILRCVPISNHLYFYWYRQILGQKVEFLVSFYNNEISEKSEIFDDQFSVERPDGSNFTLKIRSTKLEDSAMYFCASSGQGVSYEQYFGPGTRLTVT.

This clone was recorded once. The J gene is TRBJ2-5, the V gene TRBV7-6; 13 bases line up with TRBD2. Per germline, CDR1 SGHVS and CDR2 FNYEAQ. J was trimmed by 5 bases and V by 5 bases; bases with no gene match: 14. The CDR3 totals 18 residues. The CDR3 here is CASSQQLAGGPRVETQYF. CDR3 in DNA: TGTGCCAGCAGCCAACAACTAGCGGGAGGGCCGAGAGTGGAGACCCAGTACTTC.

The sample holds many counts of this clone. J is TRBJ2-7 and V is TRBV7-9; D might be TRBD2 (5 bases). V dropped 5 bases and J dropped 9 bases, with 11 bases sitting between them. Germline CDR1 reads SEHNR; CDR2 reads FQNEAQ (reference sequence). The CDR3 extends over 11 amino acids. The CDR3 nucleotides are TGTGCCAGCAGCCTAACGGCGGGGCAGTACTTC. Residues: CASSLTAGQYF. The complete variable domain, with remaining parts taken from reference TRBV7-9 and TRBJ2-7, reads DTGVSQNPRHKITKRGQNVTFRCDPISEHNRLYWYRQTLGQGPEFLTYFQNEAQLEKSRLLSDRFSAERPKGSFSTLEIQRTEQGDSAMYLCASSLTAGQYFGPGTRLTVT.

This chain uses TRBV7-8 with TRBJ1-4, with D maybe TRBD1 (5 bases). The V gene's germline CDR1 is SGHVS and CDR2 FQNEAQ. V lost 3 bases and J 1 base, leaving 24 bases between the germline ends. The CDR3 contains 20 residues. The CDR3: CASSLLGWIFGGGTNEKLFF. DNA of the CDR3: TGTGCCAGCAGCTTGTTGGGGTGGATCTTCGGCGGGGGAACTAATGAAAAACTGTTTTTT.

This chain links TRBV10-3 with TRBJ2-1; D is possibly TRBD2 (6 bases). Trimming took off 0 bases at V and 9 bases at J, with 12 bases between the two ends. The germline V gene has CDR1 ENHRY and CDR2 SYGVKD. This CDR3 spans 14 amino acids. CDR3 residues: CAISESPASAEQFF. CDR3 DNA sequence: TGTGCCATCAGTGAGTCCCCGGCTAGCGCTGAGCAGTTCTTC.

The CDR3 loop reads CASSPVGGGLSYNEQFF. The CDR3 DNA is TGTGCCAGCAGCCCAGTAGGTGGGGGCCTTTCCTACAATGAGCAGTTCTTC. This chain joins TRBV5-4 and TRBJ2-1; D perhaps matches TRBD1 (6 bases). There are 17 residues in the CDR3. Germline assignment: CDR1 SGHNT and CDR2 YYREEE (reference sequence). Trimming pared 4 bases from V and 1 base from J, leaving 18 bases between.

The V call is TRBV30, the J call TRBJ2-1; 14 nucleotides line up with TRBD2. The germline gives CDR1 GTSNPN, CDR2 SVGIG (reference sequence). CDR3 length: 15 amino acids. V was clipped by 7 bases and J by 14 bases; unmatched bases: 16. In nucleotides, the CDR3 is TGTGCCTTGAGGGGGGGACTAGCGGGAGTCACGGGGAAGTTCTTC. This codes for CALRGGLAGVTGKFF.

CDR3 in amino acids: CASHAGGQNNEQFF. The CDR3 nucleotides read TGTGCCAGCCACGCAGGAGGACAGAACAATGAGCAGTTCTTC. The rearrangement joins TRBV28 to TRBJ2-1, with a possible D match to TRBD1 (6 bases). Germline CDR1 and CDR2: MDHEN and SYDVKM. V was trimmed by 8 bases and J by 5 bases, leaving 16 bases between them. There are 14 residues in the CDR3.